This record looks at one TCR beta chain sequence and its context. Its antigen is currently not known. Base qualities are not provided; no much larger clone lies one nucleotide away. In the germline V gene (reference sequence), CDR1 corresponds to WNHNN and CDR2 to SYGVQD. The cysteine opens and the phenylalanine closes a CDR3 of 15 amino acids. Here the CDR3 DNA is all that survives: 45 bases in frame from base 1. V and J are truncated by 2 bases and 2 bases respectively, leaving an intervening sequence of 13 bases. These data are taken from a study of CD8+CD57+ T cells in acquired aplastic anemia (dated by TCRdb to between 2018 and 2020). About the full investigation: On average, sorted CD4+ and CD8+ cells yielded 3 to 4 ug of extracted DNA, with a range of about 0.17 to 27.4 ug. CD8+CD57+ expansion was defined as a frequency above the mean frequency observed in healthy subjects. General findings and caveats noted by the study authors: Around 31 CD8+ CDR3 sequences were shared between patients and controls but appeared highly expressed in patients and within their immunodominant clones. Patients and healthy controls showed no significant difference in CD8+ Simpson's diversity (P=0.060).

Genomic DNA served as template for TCR beta VDJ combination and CDR3 sequence profiling. An Illumina HiSeq 2000 was used for TCR repertoire sequencing. As for how the authors treated the data: TRBV/TRBJ rearrangement plots, CDR3 size and DJ length profiles, and Simpson's diversity index were used to assess repertoires. The most abundant DNA sequence in the deep sequencing data was defined as the immunodominant clone. CDR3 amino acid sequences were screened for sharing across subjects and compared with published repertoires and the VDJdb database. TCRdb applied fastp at Q25 and MiXCR to the public reads, then kept only in-frame beta chains. Entries are consolidated by CDR3 protein sequence, retaining the most common genes and DNA. TCRdb's processing, not the authors', yielded these V and J calls. The sample table shows about 180,000 distinct CDR3 sequences, and less than 50% are seen once. 10% to 15% of the sample comes from the top ten.

Flow cytometry had shown CD8+CD57+ cell expansion in the patients selected for sequencing. Every patient had severe acquired aplastic anemia, diagnosed using the International Study of Aplastic Anemia and Agranulocytosis and Camitta criteria. No therapy had been received by the patients at the time of blood sampling. In this study, sorted CD4+ and CD8+ T cells from the blood of healthy subjects and of severe aplastic anemia patients had their TCR repertoires deep-sequenced. Patients were enrolled under clinicaltrials.gov protocols 00001620, 01623167, 00001397, 00071045, 00081523 and 00961064 in the USA. Ficoll-Paque density gradient centrifugation was used to isolate peripheral blood mononuclear cells. CD4+ and CD8+ T cells were sorted by FACS or magnetic beads before DNA extraction.

In this chain, TRBV10-1 is recombined with TRBJ2-7; TRBD1 is possibly the D segment (6 matching bases). The sequence derives from a human donor with aplastic anemia. The sample comprised sorted CD4+, CD8+, or CD8+CD57+ T cells (not recorded which) from PBMCs. Here the CDR3 is given as CASSEHRDTTYEQYF. The sequenced DNA is TGCGCCAGCAGTGAGCACCGGGACACGACCTACGAGCAGTACTTC.